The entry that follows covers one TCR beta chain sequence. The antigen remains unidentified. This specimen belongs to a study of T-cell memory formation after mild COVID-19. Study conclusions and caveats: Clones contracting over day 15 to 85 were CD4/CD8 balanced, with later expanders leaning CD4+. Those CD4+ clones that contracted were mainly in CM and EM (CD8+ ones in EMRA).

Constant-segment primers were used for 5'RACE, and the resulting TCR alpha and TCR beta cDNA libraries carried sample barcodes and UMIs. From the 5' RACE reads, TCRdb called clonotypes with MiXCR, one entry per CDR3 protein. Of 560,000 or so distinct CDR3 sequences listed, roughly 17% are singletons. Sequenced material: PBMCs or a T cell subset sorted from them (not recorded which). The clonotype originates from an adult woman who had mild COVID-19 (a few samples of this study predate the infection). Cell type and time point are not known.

CDR3 residues: CATSILTGNSPLHF. The CDR3 DNA reads as TGTGCCACCAGCATTCTAACCGGGAATTCACCCCTCCACTTT. The rearrangement uses TRBV15 and TRBJ1-6, with D hard to call. The CDR3 sequence is 14 residues long. Germline CDR1 and CDR2: LNHNV and YYDKDF (reference sequence). V gave up 4 bases and J gave up 7 bases, with 11 bases separating them.